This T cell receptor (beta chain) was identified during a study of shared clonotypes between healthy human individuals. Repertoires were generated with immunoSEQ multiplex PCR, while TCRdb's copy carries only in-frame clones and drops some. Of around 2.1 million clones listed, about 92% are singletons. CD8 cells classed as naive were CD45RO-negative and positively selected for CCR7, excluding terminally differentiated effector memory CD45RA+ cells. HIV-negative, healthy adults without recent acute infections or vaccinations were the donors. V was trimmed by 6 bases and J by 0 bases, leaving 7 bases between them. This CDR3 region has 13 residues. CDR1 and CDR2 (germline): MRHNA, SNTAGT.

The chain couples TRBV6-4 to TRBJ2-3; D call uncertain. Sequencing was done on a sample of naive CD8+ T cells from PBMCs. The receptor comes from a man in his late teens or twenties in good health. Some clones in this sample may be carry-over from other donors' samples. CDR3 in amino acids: CASRATSTDTQYF. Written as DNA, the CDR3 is TGTGCCAGCAGGGCTACTAGCACAGATACGCAGTATTTT.